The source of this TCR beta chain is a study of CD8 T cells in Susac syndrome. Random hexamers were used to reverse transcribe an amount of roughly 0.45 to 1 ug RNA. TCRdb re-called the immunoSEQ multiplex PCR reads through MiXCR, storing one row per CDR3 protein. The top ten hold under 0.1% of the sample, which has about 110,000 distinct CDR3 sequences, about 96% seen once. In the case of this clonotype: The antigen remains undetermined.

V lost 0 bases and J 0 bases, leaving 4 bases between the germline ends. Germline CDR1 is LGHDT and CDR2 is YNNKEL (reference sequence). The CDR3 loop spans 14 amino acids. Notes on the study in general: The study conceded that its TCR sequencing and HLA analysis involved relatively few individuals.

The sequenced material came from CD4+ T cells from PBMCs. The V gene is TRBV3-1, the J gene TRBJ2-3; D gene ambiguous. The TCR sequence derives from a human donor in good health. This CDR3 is CASSQDPSTDTQYF. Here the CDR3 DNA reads TGTGCCAGCAGCCAAGATCCTAGCACAGATACGCAGTATTTT.